A single sample gave rise to the 15 T cell receptor beta chains below, sequenced in a study of radiation and T cells in renal cell carcinoma. Sample time point: baseline pretreatment blood. Treatment given: 15 Gy SBRT to primary tumor, nephrectomy 4 weeks later. Profiling relied on immunoSEQ multiplex PCR, and the TCRdb table lists in-frame clones only, not all of them. The profile shows 85,000 to 100,000 clones, 70% to 90% of them singletons. The sequencing here drew on blood, taken from a patient whose treatment included radiotherapy and nephrectomy. These receptors originate from a man aged 50 to 60 with renal cell carcinoma.

This clone appeared a single time. The rearrangement uses TRBV9 and TRBJ2-7, with no clear D. Germline values: CDR1 SGDLS, CDR2 YYNGEE. V was cut by 0 bases and J by 0 bases, with 7 bases left in between. This CDR3 contains 14 residues. The CDR3 DNA is TGTGCCAGCAGCGTAGGCTCTAGCTCCTACGAGCAGTACTTC. Amino acids: CASSVGSSSYEQYF. The whole variable domain, remainder taken from reference TRBV9 and TRBJ2-7, is DSGVTQTPKHLITATGQRVTLRCSPRSGDLSVYWYQQSLDQGLQFLIQYYNGEERAKGNILERFSAQQFPDLHSELNLSSLELGDSALYFCASSVGSSSYEQYFGPGTRLTVT.

The chain links TRBV9 to TRBJ2-1; D is unresolved. Looked up from germline, CDR1 is SGDLS and CDR2 is YYNGEE. Between the trimmed V and J ends, which lost 0 bases and 0 bases, there was a span of 7 bases. There are 15 residues in the CDR3. The CDR3 reads CASSVEWDSYNEQFF. CDR3 DNA sequence: TGTGCCAGCAGCGTAGAGTGGGACTCCTACAATGAGCAGTTCTTC.

The V and J genes are TRBV7-6 and TRBJ2-2; no firm D call. The germline V gene encodes CDR1 SGHVS and CDR2 FNYEAQ. This CDR3 region has 16 residues. Trimming left V 5 bases short and J 3 bases short, with 16 bases between. The CDR3 reads CASSPVRWAYTGELFF. CDR3 nucleotide sequence: TGTGCCAGCAGCCCCGTTCGTTGGGCGTACACCGGGGAGCTGTTTTTT.

This sequence joins TRBV29-1 and TRBJ2-3, with TRBD1 matching 9 bases. The CDR3 runs 11 residues. After removal of 6 bases from V and 6 bases from J, the junction contained 1 base not matched to a gene. The germline V gene encodes CDR1 SQVTM and CDR2 ANQGSEA. CDR3 in amino acids: CSVQGADTQYF. CDR3 DNA sequence: TGCAGCGTACAGGGGGCGGATACGCAGTATTTT.

V gene TRBV5-1 combines with J gene TRBJ1-1, with 8 nucleotides matching TRBD1. V gave up 4 bases and J gave up 2 bases; unmatched junction bases: 10. The CDR3 runs 16 residues. The V gene's germline CDR1 is SGHRS and CDR2 YFSETQ. Here the CDR3 reads CASSPNYRGKNTEAFF. DNA of the CDR3: TGCGCCAGCAGCCCAAATTACAGGGGGAAAAACACTGAAGCTTTCTTT.

Of note for this clone: A much larger clone lies a single base off, so this may be a read error. V gene TRBV11-2 combines with J gene TRBJ2-2; D remains ambiguous. This CDR3 is 11 amino acids long. The germline gives CDR1 SGHAT, CDR2 FQNNGV. The V end was cut by 4 bases, the J end by 4 bases, with 1 base between. The CDR3 loop is CASSSTGELFF. DNA of the CDR3: TGTGCCAGCAGCTCCACCGGGGAGCTGTTTTTT.

This chain links TRBV18 with TRBJ2-7; D gene uncertain. Between the trimmed V and J ends, which lost 3 bases and 0 bases, there was a span of 9 bases. CDR1 KGHSH and CDR2 LQKENI come from the germline V gene. The CDR3 length is 14 residues. The CDR3 coding sequence is TGTGCCAGCTCACCGGCCGGGTTCTCCTACGAGCAGTACTTC. This translates into CASSPAGFSYEQYF. The full variable domain, rest sourced from reference TRBV18 and TRBJ2-7, is NAGVMQNPRHLVRRRGQEARLRCSPMKGHSHVYWYRQLPEEGLKFMVYLQKENIIDESGMPKERFSAEFPKEGPSILRIQQVVRGDSAAYFCASSPAGFSYEQYFGPGTRLTVT.

This clone appeared a few times. This chain links TRBV19 with TRBJ2-1; 11 bases fit TRBD2. Germline-derived CDR1 and CDR2 are LNHDA and SQIVND (reference sequence). Germline trimming cut 6 bases from V and 4 bases from J; bases unmatched to any gene: 5. The CDR3 has 15 amino acids. The CDR3 here is CASRPGLAVYNEQFF. The CDR3 DNA follows: TGTGCCAGTAGACCGGGACTAGCGGTATACAATGAGCAGTTCTTC. Based on the CDR3 plus reference TRBV19 and TRBJ2-1, the full variable domain is DGGITQSPKYLFRKEGQNVTLSCEQNLNHDAMYWYRQDPGQGLRLIYYSQIVNDFQKGDIAEGYSVSREKKESFPLTVTSAQKNPTAFYLCASRPGLAVYNEQFFGPGTRLTVL.

The chain couples TRBV5-1 to TRBJ1-1; D not resolved. The CDR3 runs to 15 residues. Germline CDR1 is SGHRS and CDR2 is YFSETQ. Trimming shortened V by 4 bases and J by 0 bases, and 13 bases separated the two germline ends. This CDR3 is CASSRMTGMNTEAFF. In DNA form, the CDR3 reads TGCGCCAGCAGCCGCATGACCGGTATGAACACTGAAGCTTTCTTT.

This chain links TRBV7-8 with TRBJ1-4; D remains unclear. The CDR3 spans 14 residues. Trimming removed 4 bases at V and 7 bases at J, with 13 bases between. Germline V lookup: CDR1 SGHVS, CDR2 FQNEAQ. The CDR3 DNA follows: TGTGCCAGCAGCTCAGGAGGTTGGGCTGAAAAACTGTTTTTT. It yields the protein CASSSGGWAEKLFF.

This chain connects TRBV19 to TRBJ2-2; tentatively, D is TRBD2 (6 bases). The CDR3 contains 14 residues. In germline, CDR1 is LNHDA, CDR2 SQIVND (reference sequence). V was pared by 1 base and J by 7 bases, with 10 bases between. The CDR3 loop reads CASSIGGAGGELFF. The CDR3 DNA sequence: TGTGCCAGTAGTATAGGAGGAGCGGGCGGGGAGCTGTTTTTT.

The J gene is TRBJ1-5, the V gene TRBV28; the D gene is possibly TRBD1 (5 bases). The CDR3 contains 12 residues. V shed 7 bases and J shed 4 bases, with 8 bases lying between them. Looked up from germline, CDR1 is MDHEN and CDR2 is SYDVKM. The CDR3 DNA sequence: TGTGCCAGCATGGAGGGGAATCAGCCCCAGCATTTT. As protein: CASMEGNQPQHF.

The gene calls are TRBV29-1 and TRBJ2-3; 14 bases fit TRBD2. The CDR3 is 15 amino acids. The germline V gene has CDR1 SQVTM and CDR2 ANQGSEA. V was pared by 7 bases and J by 2 bases, with 5 bases of the junction left unmatched. The CDR3 loop is CSATGLAGDTDTQYF. The CDR3, as DNA: TGCAGCGCCACGGGACTAGCGGGGGACACAGATACGCAGTATTTT.

This clone was seen only a few times. J is TRBJ2-1 and V is TRBV19, with D possibly TRBD2 on 5 matching bases. Trimming cost V 0 bases and J 4 bases, with 7 bases left between them. There are 14 residues in the CDR3. Germline loops: CDR1 LNHDA, CDR2 SQIVND (reference sequence). The CDR3 spells CASSIDGGYNEQFF. The CDR3 DNA sequence: TGTGCCAGTAGTATAGACGGAGGTTACAATGAGCAGTTCTTC.

The chain joins TRBV9 to TRBJ1-5, with D perhaps matching TRBD1 (5 bases). V was clipped by 0 bases and J by 3 bases, with 10 bases between them. The germline V gene encodes CDR1 SGDLS and CDR2 YYNGEE. The CDR3 length is 15 residues. Here the CDR3 DNA reads TGTGCCAGCAGCGTAGAGGGTGGGGCCAATCAGCCCCAGCATTTT. Protein product: CASSVEGGANQPQHF.